This TCR beta chain was sequenced for a study of cytomegalovirus exposure and HLA in healthy donors. Comment on this clone: Its antigen is currently unknown.

The CDR3 consists of 16 residues. The junction had 15 bases not matched to a gene; V was cut back by 5 bases and J by 6 bases. Germline V gene sequence: CDR1 MGHRA, CDR2 YSYEKL. 13 Jbeta primers and 60 Vbeta primers were used for the PCR. Sequencing was performed with immunoSEQ multiplex PCR; in TCRdb, only in-frame clones are kept and a portion is missing. The table lists about 130,000 clones, 79% of them singletons. General study points: Judged likely to be a sequencing artifact was a cluster of highly shared sequence variants. HLA alleles showed associations with some 15,000 TCR beta sequences in a later analysis, at a 0.05 false discovery rate.

Nominally healthy donors provided the samples, though records likely missed some immune exposures. The V gene is TRBV4-1, the J gene TRBJ2-7; 8 nucleotides agree with TRBD2. This clonotype was sampled from a man aged 35-49 years in good health and CMV-seropositive. The sequenced sample consisted of PBMCs. The CDR3 sequence is CASSKGVAGGSLEQYF. CDR3 DNA: TGCGCCAGCAGCAAAGGGGTGGCGGGGGGAAGTCTCGAGCAGTACTTC.